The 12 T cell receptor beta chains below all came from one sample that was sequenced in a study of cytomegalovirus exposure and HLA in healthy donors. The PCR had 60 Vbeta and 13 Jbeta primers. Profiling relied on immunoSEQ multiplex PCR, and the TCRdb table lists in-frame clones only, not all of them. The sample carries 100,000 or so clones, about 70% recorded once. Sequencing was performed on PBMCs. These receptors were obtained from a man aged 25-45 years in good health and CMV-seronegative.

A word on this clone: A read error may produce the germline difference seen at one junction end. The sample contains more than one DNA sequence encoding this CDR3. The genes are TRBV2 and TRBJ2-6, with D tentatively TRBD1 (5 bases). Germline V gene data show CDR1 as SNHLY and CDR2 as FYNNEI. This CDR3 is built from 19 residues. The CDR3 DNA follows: TGTGCCAGCAGTCCTCAAGGCAGAGTAGGACACTCTGGGGCCAACGGCCTGACTTTC. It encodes CASSPQGRVGHSGANGLTF.

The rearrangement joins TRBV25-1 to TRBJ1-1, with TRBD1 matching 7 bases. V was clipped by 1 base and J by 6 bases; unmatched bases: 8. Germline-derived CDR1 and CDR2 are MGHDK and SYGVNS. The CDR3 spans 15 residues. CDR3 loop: CASSEFKTGSAEAFF. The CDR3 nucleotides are TGTGCCAGCAGTGAATTTAAGACAGGGAGCGCTGAAGCTTTCTTT. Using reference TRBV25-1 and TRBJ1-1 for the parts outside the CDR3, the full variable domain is EADIYQTPRYLVIGTGKKITLECSQTMGHDKMYWYQQDPGMELHLIHYSYGVNSTEKGDLSSESTVSRIRTEHFPLTLESARPSHTSQYLCASSEFKTGSAEAFFGQGTRLTVV.

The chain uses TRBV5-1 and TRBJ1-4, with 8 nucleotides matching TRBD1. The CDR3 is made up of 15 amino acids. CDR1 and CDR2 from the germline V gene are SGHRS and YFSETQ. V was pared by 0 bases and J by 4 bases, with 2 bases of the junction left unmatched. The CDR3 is CASSLGGQVNEKLFF. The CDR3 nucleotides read TGCGCCAGCAGCTTGGGGGGACAGGTTAATGAAAAACTGTTTTTT.

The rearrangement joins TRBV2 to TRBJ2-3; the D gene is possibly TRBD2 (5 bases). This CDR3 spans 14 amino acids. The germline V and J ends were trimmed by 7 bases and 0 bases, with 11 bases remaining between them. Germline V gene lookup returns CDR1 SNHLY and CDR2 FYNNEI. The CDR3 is CASTPDFSTDTQYF. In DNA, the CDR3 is TGTGCCAGCACCCCGGACTTTAGCACAGATACGCAGTATTTT.

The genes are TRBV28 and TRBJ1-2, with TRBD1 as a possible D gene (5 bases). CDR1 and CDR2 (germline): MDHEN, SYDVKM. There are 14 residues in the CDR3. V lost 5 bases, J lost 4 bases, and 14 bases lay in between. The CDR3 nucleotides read TGTGCCAGCAGTCGCGGGGGGACTGCCTATGGCTACACCTTC. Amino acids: CASSRGGTAYGYTF.

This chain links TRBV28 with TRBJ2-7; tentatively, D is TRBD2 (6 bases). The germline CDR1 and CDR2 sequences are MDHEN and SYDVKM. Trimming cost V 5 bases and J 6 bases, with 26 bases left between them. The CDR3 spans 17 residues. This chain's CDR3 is CASSIFSFRESFLEQYF. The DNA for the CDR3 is TGTGCCAGCAGTATCTTCTCTTTCCGGGAGAGTTTTCTCGAGCAGTACTTC.

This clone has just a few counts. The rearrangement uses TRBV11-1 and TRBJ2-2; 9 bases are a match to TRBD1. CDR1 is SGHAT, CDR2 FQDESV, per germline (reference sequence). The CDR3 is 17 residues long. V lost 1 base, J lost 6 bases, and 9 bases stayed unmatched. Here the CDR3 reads CASSLERQGELAGELFF. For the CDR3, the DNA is TGTGCCAGCAGCTTAGAGAGACAGGGGGAACTGGCCGGGGAGCTGTTTTTT.

The CDR3 nucleotides read TGTGCCAGCAGCACCGGGACTAGCGGACACACCGGGGAGCTGTTTTTT. This sequence encodes CASSTGTSGHTGELFF. The chain carries TRBV11-2 and TRBJ2-2; 11 bases match TRBD2. Per the germline V gene, CDR1 is SGHAT and CDR2 is FQNNGV. V shed 5 bases and J 3 bases; nucleotides not matched to a gene: 5. The CDR3 extends over 16 amino acids. Drawing the rest from reference TRBV11-2 and TRBJ2-2, the complete variable domain is EAGVAQSPRYKIIEKRQSVAFWCNPISGHATLYWYQQILGQGPKLLIQFQNNGVVDDSQLPKDRFSAERLKGVDSTLKIQPAKLEDSAVYLCASSTGTSGHTGELFFGEGSRLTVL.

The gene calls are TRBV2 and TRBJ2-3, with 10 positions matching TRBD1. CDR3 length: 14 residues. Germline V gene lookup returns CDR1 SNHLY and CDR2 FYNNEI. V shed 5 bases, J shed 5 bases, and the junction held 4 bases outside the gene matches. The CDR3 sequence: CASSRDRGEDTQYF. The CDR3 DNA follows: TGTGCCAGCAGTAGGGACAGGGGTGAAGATACGCAGTATTTT.

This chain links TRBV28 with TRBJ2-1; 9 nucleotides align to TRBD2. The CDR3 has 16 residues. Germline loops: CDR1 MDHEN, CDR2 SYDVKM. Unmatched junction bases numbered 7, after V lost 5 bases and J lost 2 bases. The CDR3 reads CASSPPVAGAYNEQFF. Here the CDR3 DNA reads TGTGCCAGCAGTCCGCCGGTAGCGGGAGCCTACAATGAGCAGTTCTTC. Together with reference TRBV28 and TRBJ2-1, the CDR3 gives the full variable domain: DVKVTQSSRYLVKRTGEKVFLECVQDMDHENMFWYRQDPGLGLRLIYFSYDVKMKEKGDIPEGYSVSREKKERFSLILESASTNQTSMYLCASSPPVAGAYNEQFFGPGTRLTVL.

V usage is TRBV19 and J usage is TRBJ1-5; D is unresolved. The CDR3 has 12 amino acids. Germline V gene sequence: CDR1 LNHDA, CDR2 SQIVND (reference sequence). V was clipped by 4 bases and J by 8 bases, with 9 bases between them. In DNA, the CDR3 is TGTGCCAGTAGTAGCCCCCGAGAGCCCCAGCATTTT. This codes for CASSSPREPQHF. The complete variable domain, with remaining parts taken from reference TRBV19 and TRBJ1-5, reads DGGITQSPKYLFRKEGQNVTLSCEQNLNHDAMYWYRQDPGQGLRLIYYSQIVNDFQKGDIAEGYSVSREKKESFPLTVTSAQKNPTAFYLCASSSPREPQHFGDGTRLSIL.

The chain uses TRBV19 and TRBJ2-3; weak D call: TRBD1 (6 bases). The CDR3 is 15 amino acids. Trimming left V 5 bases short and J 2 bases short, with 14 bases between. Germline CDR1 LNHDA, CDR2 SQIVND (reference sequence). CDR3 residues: CASSGQTGSTDTQYF. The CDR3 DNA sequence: TGTGCCAGTAGTGGGCAGACAGGATCCACAGATACGCAGTATTTT.